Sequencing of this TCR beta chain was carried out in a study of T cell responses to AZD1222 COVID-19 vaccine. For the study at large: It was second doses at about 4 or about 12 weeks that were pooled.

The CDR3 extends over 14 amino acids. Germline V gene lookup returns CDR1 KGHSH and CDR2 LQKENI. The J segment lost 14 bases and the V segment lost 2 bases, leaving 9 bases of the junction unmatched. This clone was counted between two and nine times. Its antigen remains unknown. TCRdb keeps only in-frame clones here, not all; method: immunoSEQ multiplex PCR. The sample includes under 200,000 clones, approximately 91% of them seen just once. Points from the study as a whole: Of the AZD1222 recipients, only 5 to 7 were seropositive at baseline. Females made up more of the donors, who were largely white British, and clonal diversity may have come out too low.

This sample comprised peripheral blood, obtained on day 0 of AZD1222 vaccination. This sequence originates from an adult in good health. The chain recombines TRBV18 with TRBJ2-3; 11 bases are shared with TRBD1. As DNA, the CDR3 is TGTGCCAGCTCACCATCGGGACAGGGGGAAAAAGGGTATTTT. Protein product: CASSPSGQGEKGYF.